This T cell receptor (beta chain) originates from a study of T cells after posttransplantation cyclophosphamide. Regarding the study as a whole: Skin or GI-infiltrating T cells shared few TRB sequences with blood. Later post-transplant blood repertoires were often dominated by donor CD8+ memory clones. Recipient CMV seropositivity and CMV reactivation strongly tracked TRB clonality.

The V gene lost 2 bases and the J gene lost 2 bases, with 20 bases spanning the gap. From germline, CDR1 is MNHEY and CDR2 SMNVEV (reference sequence). The CDR3 loop spans 18 amino acids. Measured with immunoSEQ multiplex PCR; TCRdb has only the in-frame clones, and not every one. This table holds tens of thousands of clones, about nine tenths found once. Treatment was busulfan-fludarabine conditioning, a marrow graft, and cyclophosphamide on days +3 and +4. A word on this clone: The antigen remains undetermined.

This sequence joins TRBV27 and TRBJ2-3, with D possibly being TRBD2 (6 bases). This TCR was recovered from a male patient between 60 and 69 years old who received an allogeneic stem cell transplant from a related donor and was CMV-positive. These T cells may partly come from the graft donor. The input for sequencing was PBMCs, taken about 62 days after allogeneic stem cell transplant with posttransplant cyclophosphamide. The CDR3 nucleotides are TGTGCCAGCAGTTTAATCCCCGGAGGGTCCTCTATCACAGATACGCAGTATTTT. It translates to CASSLIPGGSSITDTQYF.